These 21 T cell receptor beta chains originate from one sample sequenced in a study of cytomegalovirus exposure and HLA in healthy donors (dated by TCRdb to 2017 to 2019). The library came from the immunoSEQ multiplex PCR assay. A mixture of 60 forward primers for TCR Vbeta segments and 13 reverse primers for TCR Jbeta segments was used in the multiplex PCR. TCRdb's version of the immuneACCESS table is confined to in-frame rearrangements and falls short of the full clone set. An unresolved V gene accounts for under half of the shortfall where checked; the remainder is of unknown origin. This sample's clone table shows just under 80,000 clones. The ten largest clones represent around 4% of the sample. Sequencing was done on a sample of PBMCs. These receptors originate from a man between 18 and 35 years old in good health and CMV-seropositive.

CDR3 sequence: CASSEGTGGFSGNTIYF. The CDR3 nucleotides read TGCGCCAGCAGCGAGGGGACAGGGGGCTTCTCTGGAAACACCATATATTTT. The chain couples TRBV5-1 to TRBJ1-3; 12 bases are a match to TRBD1. The CDR3 runs to 17 residues. V trimming: 4 bases; J trimming: 0 bases; junction bases outside the gene matches: 5. Germline V gene sequence: CDR1 SGHRS, CDR2 YFSETQ.

The CDR3: CASKTLGASAQETQYF. The CDR3 DNA sequence: TGTGCCAGCAAAACCCTCGGGGCTAGCGCGCAAGAGACCCAGTACTTC. The rearrangement joins TRBV28 to TRBJ2-5, with D possibly matching TRBD2 (6 bases). The CDR3 sequence is 16 residues long. Trimming left V 7 bases short and J 2 bases short, with 20 bases between. The germline gives CDR1 MDHEN, CDR2 SYDVKM.

The chain combines TRBV27 with TRBJ1-3, with a possible D match to TRBD1 (5 bases). The V and J ends lost 2 bases and 4 bases respectively, with 27 bases between them. This CDR3 spans 20 amino acids. Germline loops: CDR1 MNHEY, CDR2 SMNVEV (reference sequence). The CDR3 region is CASSLRSPLGGEDVGNTIYF. The DNA of the CDR3 is TGTGCCAGCAGTTTAAGGAGCCCCCTCGGGGGGGAGGATGTCGGAAACACCATATATTTT.

The V and J genes are TRBV30 and TRBJ2-7; 8 nucleotides match TRBD1. Unmatched junction bases numbered 7, after V lost 6 bases and J lost 0 bases. Germline loops: CDR1 GTSNPN, CDR2 SVGIG (reference sequence). CDR3 size: 14 residues. The CDR3 DNA follows: TGTGCCTGTGTCGGGACAGGCCTCTCCTACGAGCAGTACTTC. Its protein product is CACVGTGLSYEQYF.

A note on this clone: The junction differs from germline at one of its ends, possibly a read error. The chain is built from TRBV4-2 and TRBJ2-3; possibly TRBD1 for D (6 bases). This CDR3 contains 16 residues. Germline values: CDR1 LGHNA, CDR2 YNFKEQ. This chain's CDR3 is CAGSTVVGATTDTQYF. The CDR3 nucleotides are TGTGCCGGCAGCACCGTCGTGGGGGCCACCACAGATACGCAGTATTTT.

This sequence joins TRBV5-4 and TRBJ2-1; a possible D gene is TRBD2 (6 bases). This CDR3 spans 15 amino acids. V lost 4 bases and J 4 bases, leaving 15 bases between the germline ends. CDR1 is SGHNT and CDR2 is YYREEE in the germline V gene (reference sequence). The CDR3 is CASSPKGLVYNEQFF. In DNA form, the CDR3 reads TGTGCCAGCAGCCCCAAGGGACTCGTTTACAATGAGCAGTTCTTC.

V is TRBV6-1 and J is TRBJ1-6; D unresolved. Germline V CDR1 and CDR2: MNHNS, SASEGT. The CDR3 is 15 amino acids. Trimming shortened V by 1 base and J by 9 bases, and 13 bases separated the two germline ends. CDR3 amino acids: CASSEGPPGGSPLHF. The DNA of the CDR3 is TGTGCCAGCAGTGAAGGACCACCCGGAGGTTCACCCCTCCACTTT.

The rearrangement joins TRBV19 to TRBJ2-5; 7 bases are shared with TRBD2. The V and J ends lost 6 bases and 5 bases, in that order; junction bases with no gene match: 6. Germline loops: CDR1 LNHDA, CDR2 SQIVND (reference sequence). The CDR3 loop spans 13 amino acids. The CDR3 protein is CASRGAGSETQYF. The DNA of the CDR3 is TGTGCCAGTAGGGGAGCGGGGTCCGAGACCCAGTACTTC.

This chain uses TRBV27 with TRBJ2-5; 11 positions match TRBD2. The CDR3 loop spans 15 amino acids. Germline V CDR1 and CDR2: MNHEY, SMNVEV (reference sequence). V gave up 6 bases and J gave up 5 bases; unmatched junction bases: 8. The CDR3 sequence is CASSQLAGVRETQYF. In DNA, the CDR3 is TGTGCCAGCAGCCAACTAGCGGGAGTCAGGGAGACCCAGTACTTC.

This rearrangement joins TRBV6-5 to TRBJ2-7; TRBD2 aligns across 8 bases. The ends lost 10 bases at V and 0 bases at J; junction bases unmatched: 8. Germline assignment: CDR1 MNHEY and CDR2 SVGAGI. This CDR3 is built from 14 residues. For the CDR3, the DNA is TGTGCCACCCGAGCGGGGGATAGCTCCTACGAGCAGTACTTC. Its translation: CATRAGDSSYEQYF.

The chain uses TRBV11-3 and TRBJ2-5, with 7 bases aligning to TRBD1. Germline V gene sequence: CDR1 SGHNT, CDR2 YENEEA. Trimming cost V 2 bases and J 7 bases; bases outside gene matches: 7. This CDR3 has 14 amino acids. The CDR3 DNA reads TGTGCCAGCAGCTTAACAGGGGAGTCGGCGACCCAGTACTTC. This gives the protein CASSLTGESATQYF.

The CDR3 DNA reads TGTGCCAGTAGTATCCGGGACAGGGGGTATTTTAACTATGGCTACACCTTC. Amino acids: CASSIRDRGYFNYGYTF. This chain connects TRBV19 to TRBJ1-2; the match to TRBD1 covers 11 bases. The CDR3 sequence is 17 residues long. V was clipped by 3 bases and J by 1 base; unmatched bases: 7. CDR1 and CDR2 (germline): LNHDA, SQIVND (reference sequence).

The chain combines TRBV27 with TRBJ1-5; D is perhaps TRBD1 (6 bases). The V gene lost 6 bases and the J gene lost 1 base, with 16 bases spanning the gap. Germline assignment: CDR1 MNHEY and CDR2 SMNVEV (reference sequence). There are 16 residues in the CDR3. In DNA, the CDR3 is TGTGCCAGCAGGGTGACAGGTCCTCCCAGCAATCAGCCCCAGCATTTT. Residues: CASRVTGPPSNQPQHF.

The gene calls are TRBV19 and TRBJ2-7; 9 bases are a match to TRBD1. Germline V gene sequence: CDR1 LNHDA, CDR2 SQIVND (reference sequence). Trimming took 4 bases from V and 7 from J; bases not matched to a gene: 8. The CDR3 is made up of 14 amino acids. The CDR3: CASSTTGGSGEQYF. CDR3 sequence (DNA): TGTGCCAGTAGTACCACAGGGGGCTCGGGAGAGCAGTACTTC.

This chain joins TRBV5-6 and TRBJ1-1, with TRBD1 as a possible D gene (5 bases). Deletions cut 0 bases from V and 0 bases from J, with 12 bases between. Germline loops: CDR1 SGHDT, CDR2 YYEEEE. This CDR3 has 16 residues. The CDR3 DNA reads TGTGCCAGCAGCTTGGGGGGGGGACGCATGAACACTGAAGCTTTCTTT. Its protein is CASSLGGGRMNTEAFF. Looking up the rest from reference TRBV5-6 and TRBJ1-1 gives the full variable domain: DAGVTQSPTHLIKTRGQQVTLRCSPKSGHDTVSWYQQALGQGPQFIFQYYEEEERQRGNFPDRFSGHQFPNYSSELNVNALLLGDSALYLCASSLGGGRMNTEAFFGQGTRLTVV.

The chain employs TRBV9 and TRBJ2-1; 11 nucleotides align to TRBD1. V lost 3 bases to trimming and J lost 6 bases; unmatched junction nucleotides: 5. The germline V gene has CDR1 SGDLS and CDR2 YYNGEE. This CDR3 is 15 amino acids long. The DNA for the CDR3 is TGTGCCAGCAGCGCTCAGGGGACAGGGGGCAATGAGCAGTTCTTC. Translated: CASSAQGTGGNEQFF.

V is TRBV6-1 and J is TRBJ2-7; tentative D call: TRBD1 (5 bases). This CDR3 spans 13 amino acids. The ends were cut back, 5 bases at V and 9 bases at J, with 17 bases in the middle. The germline CDR1 and CDR2 sequences are MNHNS and SASEGT. The CDR3 DNA reads TGTGCCAGCAGTTCCGACACCCGACAGACGCAGTACTTC. Translation gives CASSSDTRQTQYF.

The rearrangement links TRBV7-9 to TRBJ1-1, with unresolved D. CDR3 length equals 14 residues. Trimming removed 3 bases at V and 1 base at J, with 9 bases between. Germline CDR1 and CDR2: SEHNR and FQNEAQ (reference sequence). DNA of the CDR3: TGTGCCAGCAGCTTGGGTGGGCCGAACACTGAAGCTTTCTTT. Translated: CASSLGGPNTEAFF.

V gene TRBV5-4 combines with J gene TRBJ1-1; 9 bases line up with TRBD1. The CDR3 is made up of 13 amino acids. With 2 bases clipped from V and 5 bases from J, the junction kept 1 base outside the gene matches. CDR1 SGHNT and CDR2 YYREEE come from the germline V gene (reference sequence). The CDR3 loop reads CASSLGTGTEAFF. In nucleotides, the CDR3 is TGTGCCAGCAGCTTAGGGACAGGGACTGAAGCTTTCTTT.

The chain recombines TRBV19 with TRBJ1-5, with TRBD1 as a possible D gene (5 bases). CDR1 and CDR2 (germline): LNHDA, SQIVND (reference sequence). The CDR3 covers 14 residues. Trimming pared 7 bases from V and 4 bases from J, leaving 14 bases between. The CDR3 sequence is CASTPGTFNQPQHF. The CDR3, as DNA: TGTGCCAGTACCCCGGGGACTTTTAATCAGCCCCAGCATTTT.

The CDR3 reads CASSLGLSQTEAFF. The DNA of the CDR3 is TGTGCCAGCAGCCTGGGACTGAGTCAGACTGAAGCTTTCTTT. This sequence joins TRBV5-5 and TRBJ1-1; tentatively, D is TRBD1 (5 bases). Germline CDR1 is SGHKS and CDR2 is YYEKEE (reference sequence). V was pared by 4 bases and J by 5 bases, with 15 bases between. CDR3 length: 14 residues.